These 20 T cell receptor beta chains share one sample of origin, sequenced in a study of cytotoxic CD8 clonotypes in ibrutinib-treated CLL. Data came from immunoSEQ multiplex PCR; TCRdb stores just in-frame clones and leaves some out. The repertoire includes 70,000 to 80,000 clones, 80% of them detected once, and approximately 7.7% sits in the top ten. Here the sequenced sample was PBMCs, taken at disease progression, from a patient treated with ibrutinib. These receptors originate from a human donor with chronic lymphocytic leukemia.

This chain joins TRBV6-1 and TRBJ2-7; D call uncertain. The ends were cut back, 5 bases at V and 3 bases at J, with 11 bases in the middle. The CDR3 totals 13 residues. CDR1 is MNHNS, CDR2 SASEGT, per germline. The CDR3 loop reads CASSLGFFYEQYF. The DNA for the CDR3 is TGTGCCAGCAGTCTGGGATTTTTCTACGAGCAGTACTTC.

The V gene is TRBV6-6, the J gene TRBJ1-6; D is uncertain. The CDR3 totals 15 residues. CDR1 MNHNY and CDR2 SVGAGI come from the germline V gene (reference sequence). V was clipped by 2 bases and J by 7 bases, with 12 bases between them. The CDR3 is CASSYVRVENSPLHF. DNA for the CDR3: TGTGCCAGCAGTTACGTAAGGGTAGAGAATTCACCCCTCCACTTT.

Regarding this clone: No conserved phenylalanine or tryptophan ends this CDR3, so it is likely a read error. The DNA is omitted, as the CDR3 cannot be located on it reliably, and the CDR3 follows TCRdb's listing. V is TRBV5-6 and J is TRBJ1-1. Germline CDR1 is SGHDT and CDR2 is YYEEEE. The CDR3 is 13 residues long, counting both termini. CDR3 region: CASSATGSYALGL.

The chain combines TRBV28 with TRBJ1-2; 8 bases are shared with TRBD1. Germline trimming cut 2 bases from V and 1 base from J; bases unmatched to any gene: 0. CDR3 length equals 14 residues. The germline V gene has CDR1 MDHEN and CDR2 SYDVKM. The CDR3 loop reads CASSLTGGNYGYTF. In DNA, the CDR3 is TGTGCCAGCAGTTTAACAGGGGGTAACTATGGCTACACCTTC.

V and J are TRBV5-6 and TRBJ1-5; 7 bases are a match to TRBD1. The length of the CDR3 is 15 residues. V shed 4 bases and J 6 bases; nucleotides not matched to a gene: 10. Germline assignment: CDR1 SGHDT and CDR2 YYEEEE. CDR3 coding DNA: TGTGCCAGCAGCCTCTATGGACAGGTGATTCAGCCCCAGCATTTT. This gives the protein CASSLYGQVIQPQHF.

This clone showed up just once. V is TRBV5-4 and J is TRBJ2-3; D is undetermined. V was cut by 0 bases and J by 7 bases, with 12 bases left in between. The length of the CDR3 is 14 residues. CDR1 and CDR2 (germline): SGHNT, YYREEE (reference sequence). CDR3 residues: CASSLAEWANTQYF. CDR3 nucleotides: TGTGCCAGCAGCTTGGCCGAATGGGCGAATACGCAGTATTTT.

This rearrangement joins TRBV2 to TRBJ2-7; 12 nucleotides agree with TRBD2. Germline assignment: CDR1 SNHLY and CDR2 FYNNEI. The CDR3 is 14 residues long. V lost 6 bases and J lost 3; bases outside the gene matches: 3. The CDR3 region has the DNA TGTGCCAGCAGACTGACTAGCGGGAGCTACGAGCAGTACTTC. It translates to CASRLTSGSYEQYF.

This sequence joins TRBV12-5 and TRBJ2-3; 12 bases line up with TRBD2. CDR1 is LGHNT, CDR2 FRNRAP, per germline. V gave up 5 bases and J gave up 2 bases; unmatched junction bases: 11. This CDR3 is built from 18 residues. The CDR3: CASGTKTGTSGYTDTQYF. The CDR3 coding sequence is TGTGCTAGTGGTACTAAAACCGGGACTAGCGGGTACACAGATACGCAGTATTTT.

The V gene is TRBV7-9, the J gene TRBJ1-3, with D possibly matching TRBD1 (6 bases). CDR1 and CDR2 from the germline V gene are SEHNR and FQNEAQ (reference sequence). Trimming pared 2 bases from V and 0 bases from J, leaving 11 bases between. The CDR3 has 16 residues. Here the CDR3 reads CASSLLSTGSGNTIYF. CDR3 DNA sequence: TGTGCCAGCAGCTTATTGTCGACAGGCTCTGGAAACACCATATATTTT. Variable domain in full (rest from reference TRBV7-9 and TRBJ1-3): DTGVSQNPRHKITKRGQNVTFRCDPISEHNRLYWYRQTLGQGPEFLTYFQNEAQLEKSRLLSDRFSAERPKGSFSTLEIQRTEQGDSAMYLCASSLLSTGSGNTIYFGEGSWLTVV.

CDR3 in DNA: TGTGCCAGCAGTGCCCCGGGGCGGTACGGACACTATGGCTACACCTTC. Protein sequence: CASSAPGRYGHYGYTF. The rearrangement uses TRBV25-1 and TRBJ1-2; possible D gene TRBD1, 5 bases. Per the germline V gene, CDR1 is MGHDK and CDR2 is SYGVNS. V lost 4 bases and J lost 3, with 18 bases in between. The CDR3 extends over 16 amino acids.

The chain links TRBV5-1 to TRBJ2-5; D is unclear. From germline, CDR1 is SGHRS and CDR2 YFSETQ. Trimming removed 1 base from V and 2 bases from J, with 12 bases in between. The CDR3 spans 15 residues. CDR3 sequence reads: CASSLFTNSQETQYF. CDR3 in DNA: TGCGCCAGCAGCTTGTTCACCAATTCACAAGAGACCCAGTACTTC.

The chain joins TRBV5-1 to TRBJ1-4; D call uncertain. Trimming took off 0 bases at V and 12 bases at J, with 15 bases between the two ends. Germline values: CDR1 SGHRS, CDR2 YFSETQ. This CDR3 spans 14 amino acids. CDR3 protein: CASSLERPGVELFF. DNA of the CDR3: TGCGCCAGCAGCTTGGAACGTCCCGGGGTGGAACTGTTTTTT.

The J gene is TRBJ2-7, the V gene TRBV27, with D possibly matching TRBD1 (6 bases). The CDR3 is 16 amino acids. Germline V gives CDR1 MNHEY, CDR2 SMNVEV (reference sequence). V was trimmed by 4 bases and J by 1 base, leaving 17 bases between them. CDR3 coding DNA: TGTGCCAGCAGTTCCTTACGGGACACCTTTTCCTACGAGCAGTACTTC. It translates to CASSSLRDTFSYEQYF.

Only one count was recorded for this clone. The V and J genes are TRBV7-3 and TRBJ2-3; 7 bases are shared with TRBD2. Germline assignment: CDR1 SGHTA and CDR2 FQGTGA. The CDR3 consists of 14 residues. V was clipped by 4 bases and J by 3 bases; unmatched bases: 4. The CDR3 reads CASSSGLVTDTQYF. The CDR3 DNA sequence: TGTGCCAGCAGCTCCGGACTAGTTACAGATACGCAGTATTTT. Combining the CDR3 with reference TRBV7-3 and TRBJ2-3 gives the whole variable domain GAGVSQTPSNKVTEKGKYVELRCDPISGHTALYWYRQSLGQGPEFLIYFQGTGAADDSGLPNDRFFAVRPEGSVSTLKIQRTERGDSAVYLCASSSGLVTDTQYFGPGTRLTVL.

This clone has only a few counts. The rearrangement links TRBV7-6 to TRBJ2-6; 8 nucleotides agree with TRBD1. The germline CDR1 and CDR2 sequences are SGHVS and FNYEAQ. This CDR3 has 17 amino acids. J gave up 1 base and V 1 base, and 3 bases lay outside the gene matches. The CDR3 DNA reads as TGTGCCAGCAGCTTAGGACAGGGGTTGTCTGGGGCCAACGTCCTGACTTTC. As protein: CASSLGQGLSGANVLTF.

The chain couples TRBV5-1 to TRBJ2-7; TRBD1 or TRBD2 may be the D gene (5 bases each). Germline V gene sequence: CDR1 SGHRS, CDR2 YFSETQ. V gave up 4 bases and J gave up 0 bases, with 14 bases separating them. The CDR3 loop spans 15 amino acids. The DNA of the CDR3 is TGCGCCAGCAGCCCCTGGGACGGATACTCCTACGAGCAGTACTTC. It codes for CASSPWDGYSYEQYF.

The chain employs TRBV10-3 and TRBJ2-3, with a weak D call TRBD2 (6 bases). The CDR3 runs 13 residues. V dropped 5 bases and J dropped 3 bases, with 9 bases sitting between them. Germline values: CDR1 ENHRY, CDR2 SYGVKD. The CDR3 nucleotides read TGTGCCATCAGTTCGGGGGAAACAGATACGCAGTATTTT. This sequence encodes CAISSGETDTQYF.

The J gene is TRBJ1-5, the V gene TRBV7-6, with unresolved D. With 1 base removed from V and 0 bases from J, the gap between germline ends came to 10 bases. In germline, CDR1 is SGHVS, CDR2 FNYEAQ. There are 16 residues in the CDR3. CDR3 in amino acids: CASSLDSGYSNQPQHF. The CDR3 DNA reads as TGTGCCAGCAGCTTAGATTCCGGATATAGCAATCAGCCCCAGCATTTT. Combining the CDR3 with reference TRBV7-6 and TRBJ1-5 gives the whole variable domain GAGVSQSPRYKVTKRGQDVALRCDPISGHVSLYWYRQALGQGPEFLTYFNYEAQQDKSGLPNDRFSAERPEGSISTLTIQRTEQRDSAMYRCASSLDSGYSNQPQHFGDGTRLSIL.

This chain uses TRBV5-5 with TRBJ1-1; D not resolved. Germline V gene data show CDR1 as SGHKS and CDR2 as YYEKEE (reference sequence). The CDR3 sequence is 12 residues long. V was trimmed by 1 base and J by 8 bases, leaving 9 bases between them. The CDR3 nucleotides read TGTGCCAGCAGCTTGTTAGAGGGAGAAGCTTTCTTT. Translated: CASSLLEGEAFF. Full variable domain (missing parts from reference TRBV5-5 and TRBJ1-1): DAGVTQSPTHLIKTRGQQVTLRCSPISGHKSVSWYQQVLGQGPQFIFQYYEKEERGRGNFPDRFSARQFPNYSSELNVNALLLGDSALYLCASSLLEGEAFFGQGTRLTVV.

The chain recombines TRBV10-3 with TRBJ1-4; 9 nucleotides align to TRBD1. The CDR3 has 14 residues. V was pared by 8 bases and J by 8 bases, with 9 bases of the junction left unmatched. Germline V gene data show CDR1 as ENHRY and CDR2 as SYGVKD. The CDR3 DNA follows: TGTGCCATCCGACCCGGGACAGGGACCGAAAAACTGTTTTTT. Translated, it gives CAIRPGTGTEKLFF.